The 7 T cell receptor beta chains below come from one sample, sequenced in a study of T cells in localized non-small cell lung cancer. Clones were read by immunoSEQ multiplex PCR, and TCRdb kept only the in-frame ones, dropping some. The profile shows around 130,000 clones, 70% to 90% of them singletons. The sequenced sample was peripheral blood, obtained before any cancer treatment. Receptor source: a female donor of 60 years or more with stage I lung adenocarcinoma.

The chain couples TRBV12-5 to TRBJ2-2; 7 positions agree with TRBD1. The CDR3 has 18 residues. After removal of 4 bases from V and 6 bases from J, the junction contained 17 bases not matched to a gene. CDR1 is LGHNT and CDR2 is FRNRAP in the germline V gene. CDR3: CASGYLSIDRVRAGELFF. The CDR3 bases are TGTGCTAGTGGTTACCTATCCATAGACAGGGTGAGGGCCGGGGAGCTGTTTTTT.

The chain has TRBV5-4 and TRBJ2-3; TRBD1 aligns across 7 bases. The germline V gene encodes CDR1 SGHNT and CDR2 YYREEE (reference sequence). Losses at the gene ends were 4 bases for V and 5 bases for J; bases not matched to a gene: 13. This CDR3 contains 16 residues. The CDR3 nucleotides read TGTGCCAGCAGCCGAGGGGGCGGTCTTGGCGGAGATACGCAGTATTTT. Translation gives CASSRGGGLGGDTQYF.

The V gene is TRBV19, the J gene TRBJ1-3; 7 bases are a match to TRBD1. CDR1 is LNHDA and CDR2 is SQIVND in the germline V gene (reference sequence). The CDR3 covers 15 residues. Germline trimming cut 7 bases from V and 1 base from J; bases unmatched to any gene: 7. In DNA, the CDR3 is TGTGCCAGTATCGGCAGGGGGAGGTCTGGAAACACCATATATTTT. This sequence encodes CASIGRGRSGNTIYF.

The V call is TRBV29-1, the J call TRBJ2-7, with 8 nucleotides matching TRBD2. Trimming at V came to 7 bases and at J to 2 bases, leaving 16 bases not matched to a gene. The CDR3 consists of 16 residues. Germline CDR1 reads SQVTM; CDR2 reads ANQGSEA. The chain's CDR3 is CSGSGGAGVPPYEQYF. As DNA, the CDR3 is TGCAGCGGAAGCGGGGGAGCGGGAGTCCCCCCCTACGAGCAGTACTTC.

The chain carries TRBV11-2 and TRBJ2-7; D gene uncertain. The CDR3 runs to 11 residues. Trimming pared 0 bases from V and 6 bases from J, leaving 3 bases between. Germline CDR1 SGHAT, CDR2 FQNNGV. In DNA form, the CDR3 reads TGTGCCAGCAGCTTAGACTTCGAGCAGTACTTC. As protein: CASSLDFEQYF.

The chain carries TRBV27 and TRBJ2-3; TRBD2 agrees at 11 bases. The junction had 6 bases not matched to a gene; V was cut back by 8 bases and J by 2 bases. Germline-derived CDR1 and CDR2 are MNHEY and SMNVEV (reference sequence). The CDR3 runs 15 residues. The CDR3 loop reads CASSLGLADTDTQYF. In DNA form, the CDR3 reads TGTGCCAGCTCCCTGGGACTAGCGGACACAGATACGCAGTATTTT.

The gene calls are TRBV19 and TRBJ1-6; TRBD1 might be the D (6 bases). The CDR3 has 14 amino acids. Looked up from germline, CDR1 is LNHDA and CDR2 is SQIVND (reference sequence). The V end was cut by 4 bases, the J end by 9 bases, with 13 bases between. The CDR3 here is CASSTQGGGSPLHF. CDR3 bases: TGTGCCAGTAGTACTCAGGGAGGGGGTTCACCCCTCCACTTT.